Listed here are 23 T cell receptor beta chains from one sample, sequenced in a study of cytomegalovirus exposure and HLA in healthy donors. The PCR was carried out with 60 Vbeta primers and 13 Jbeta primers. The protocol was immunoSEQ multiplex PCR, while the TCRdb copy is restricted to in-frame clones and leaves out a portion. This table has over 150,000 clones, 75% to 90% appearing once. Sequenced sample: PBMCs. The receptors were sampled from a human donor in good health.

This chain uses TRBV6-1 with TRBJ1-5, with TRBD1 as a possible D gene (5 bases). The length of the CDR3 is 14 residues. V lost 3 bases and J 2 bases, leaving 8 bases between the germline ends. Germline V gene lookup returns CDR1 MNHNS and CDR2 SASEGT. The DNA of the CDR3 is TGTGCCAGCAGTGACAGGGCGCGCAATCAGCCCCAGCATTTT. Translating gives CASSDRARNQPQHF.

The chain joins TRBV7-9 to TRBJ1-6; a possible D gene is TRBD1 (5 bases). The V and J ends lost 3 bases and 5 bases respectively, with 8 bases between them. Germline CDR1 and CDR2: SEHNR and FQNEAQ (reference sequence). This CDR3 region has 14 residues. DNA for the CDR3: TGTGCCAGCAGCTTTGACAGCAATAATTCACCCCTCCACTTT. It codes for CASSFDSNNSPLHF.

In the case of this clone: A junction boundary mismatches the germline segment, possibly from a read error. In DNA form, the CDR3 reads TGTGCCGGCAGTGAGCGGATGTACGCGGAGACCCAGTACTTC. Translating it yields CAGSERMYAETQYF. The rearrangement uses TRBV2 and TRBJ2-5; a possible D gene is TRBD2 (5 bases). Per the germline V gene, CDR1 is SNHLY and CDR2 is FYNNEI. The CDR3 is 14 amino acids.

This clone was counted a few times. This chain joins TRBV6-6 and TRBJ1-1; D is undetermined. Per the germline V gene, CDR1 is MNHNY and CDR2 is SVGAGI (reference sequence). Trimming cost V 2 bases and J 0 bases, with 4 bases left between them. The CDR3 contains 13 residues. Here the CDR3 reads CASSYTVNTEAFF. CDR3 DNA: TGTGCCAGCAGTTACACTGTGAACACTGAAGCTTTCTTT.

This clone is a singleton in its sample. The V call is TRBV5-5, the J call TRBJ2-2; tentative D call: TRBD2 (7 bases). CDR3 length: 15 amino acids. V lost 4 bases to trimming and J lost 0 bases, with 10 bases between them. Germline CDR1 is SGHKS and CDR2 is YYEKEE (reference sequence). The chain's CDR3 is CASSRGASNTGELFF. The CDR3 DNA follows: TGTGCCAGCAGCCGGGGGGCCTCGAACACCGGGGAGCTGTTTTTT.

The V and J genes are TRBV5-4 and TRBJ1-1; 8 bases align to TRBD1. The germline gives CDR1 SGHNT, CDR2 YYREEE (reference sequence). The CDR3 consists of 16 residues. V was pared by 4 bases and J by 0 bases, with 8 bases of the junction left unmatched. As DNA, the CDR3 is TGTGCCAGCAGCCCGAACAGGGGGACTATGAACACTGAAGCTTTCTTT. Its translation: CASSPNRGTMNTEAFF. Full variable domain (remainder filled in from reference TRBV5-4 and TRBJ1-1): ETGVTQSPTHLIKTRGQQVTLRCSSQSGHNTVSWYQQALGQGPQFIFQYYREEENGRGNFPPRFSGLQFPNYSSELNVNALELDDSALYLCASSPNRGTMNTEAFFGQGTRLTVV.

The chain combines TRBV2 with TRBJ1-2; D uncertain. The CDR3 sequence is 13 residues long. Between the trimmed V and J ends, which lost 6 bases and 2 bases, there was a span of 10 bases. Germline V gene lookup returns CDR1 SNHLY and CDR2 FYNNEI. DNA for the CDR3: TGTGCCAGCAGATCGACGGGAAACTATGGCTACACCTTC. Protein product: CASRSTGNYGYTF. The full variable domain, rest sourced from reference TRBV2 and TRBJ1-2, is EPEVTQTPSHQVTQMGQEVILRCVPISNHLYFYWYRQILGQKVEFLVSFYNNEISEKSEIFDDQFSVERPDGSNFTLKIRSTKLEDSAMYFCASRSTGNYGYTFGSGTRLTVV.

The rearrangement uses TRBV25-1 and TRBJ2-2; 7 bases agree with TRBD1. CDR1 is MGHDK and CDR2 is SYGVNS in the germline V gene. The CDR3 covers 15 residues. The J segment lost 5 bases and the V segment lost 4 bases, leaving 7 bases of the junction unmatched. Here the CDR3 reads CASSGLQGPTGELFF. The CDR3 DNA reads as TGTGCCAGCAGTGGCTTACAGGGGCCGACCGGGGAGCTGTTTTTT.

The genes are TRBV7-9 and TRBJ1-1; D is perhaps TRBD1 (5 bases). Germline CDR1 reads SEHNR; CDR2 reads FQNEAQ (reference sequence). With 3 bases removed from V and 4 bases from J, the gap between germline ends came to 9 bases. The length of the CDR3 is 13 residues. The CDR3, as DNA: TGTGCCAGCAGCTTCGACGGGGGCACTGAAGCTTTCTTT. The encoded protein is CASSFDGGTEAFF.

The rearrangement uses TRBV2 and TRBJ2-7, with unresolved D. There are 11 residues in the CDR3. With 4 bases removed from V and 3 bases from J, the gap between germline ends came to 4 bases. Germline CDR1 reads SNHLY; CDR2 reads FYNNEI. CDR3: CASSAGYEQYF. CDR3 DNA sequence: TGTGCCAGCAGTGCAGGCTACGAGCAGTACTTC.

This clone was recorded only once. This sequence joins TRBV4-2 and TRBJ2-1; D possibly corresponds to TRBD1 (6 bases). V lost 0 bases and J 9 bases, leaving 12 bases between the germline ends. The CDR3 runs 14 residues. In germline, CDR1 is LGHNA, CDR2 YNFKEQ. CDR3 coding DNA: TGTGCCAGCAGCCAAGAAGGGGGTCTAGGTGAGCAGTTCTTC. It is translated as CASSQEGGLGEQFF.

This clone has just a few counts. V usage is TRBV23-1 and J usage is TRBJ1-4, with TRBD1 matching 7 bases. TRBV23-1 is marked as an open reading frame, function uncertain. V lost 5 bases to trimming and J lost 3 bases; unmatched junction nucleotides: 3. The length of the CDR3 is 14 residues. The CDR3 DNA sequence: TGCGCCAGCAGTGGAGGGGGCCCTAATGAAAAACTGTTTTTT. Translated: CASSGGGPNEKLFF.

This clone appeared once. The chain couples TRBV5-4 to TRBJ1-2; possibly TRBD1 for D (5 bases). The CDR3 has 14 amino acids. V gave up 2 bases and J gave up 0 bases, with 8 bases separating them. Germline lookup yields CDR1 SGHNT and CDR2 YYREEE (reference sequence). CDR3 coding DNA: TGTGCCAGCAGCTTTCAGGGTCCTAACTATGGCTACACCTTC. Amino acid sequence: CASSFQGPNYGYTF.

The CDR3 here is CASSQDSAVGGRAYEQYF. CDR3 DNA sequence: TGCGCCAGCAGCCAAGATAGTGCAGTCGGGGGGCGGGCCTACGAGCAGTACTTC. The J gene is TRBJ2-7, the V gene TRBV4-3, with TRBD2 as a possible D gene (7 bases). The V end was cut by 0 bases, the J end by 2 bases, with 20 bases between. CDR1 is LGHNA and CDR2 is YSLEER in the germline V gene. The CDR3 runs 18 residues.

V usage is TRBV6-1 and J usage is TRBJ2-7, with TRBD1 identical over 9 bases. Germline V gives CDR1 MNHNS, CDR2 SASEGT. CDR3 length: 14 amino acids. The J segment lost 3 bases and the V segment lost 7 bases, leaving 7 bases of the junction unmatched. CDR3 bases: TGTGCCAGCATTGGACAGGGGTACAGCTACGAGCAGTACTTC. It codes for CASIGQGYSYEQYF.

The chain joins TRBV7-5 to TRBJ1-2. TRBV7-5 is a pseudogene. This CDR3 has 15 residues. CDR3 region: CARSEGSREDYGYTF. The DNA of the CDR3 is TGTGCCAGAAGCGAAGGGTCACGGGAAGACTATGGCTACACCTTC.

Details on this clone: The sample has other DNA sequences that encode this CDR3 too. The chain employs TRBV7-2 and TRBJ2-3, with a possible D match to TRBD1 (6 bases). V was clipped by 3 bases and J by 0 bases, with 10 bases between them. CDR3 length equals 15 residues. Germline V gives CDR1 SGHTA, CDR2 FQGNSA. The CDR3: CASSLDSLSTDTQYF. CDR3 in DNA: TGTGCCAGCAGCTTGGACAGTCTTAGCACAGATACGCAGTATTTT.

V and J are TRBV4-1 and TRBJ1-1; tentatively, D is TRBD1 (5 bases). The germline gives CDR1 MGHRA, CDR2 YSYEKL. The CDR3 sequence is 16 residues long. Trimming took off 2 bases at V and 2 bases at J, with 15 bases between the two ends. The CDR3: CASSQSGHRPNTEAFF. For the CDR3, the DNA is TGCGCCAGCAGCCAATCAGGACACCGACCCAACACTGAAGCTTTCTTT.

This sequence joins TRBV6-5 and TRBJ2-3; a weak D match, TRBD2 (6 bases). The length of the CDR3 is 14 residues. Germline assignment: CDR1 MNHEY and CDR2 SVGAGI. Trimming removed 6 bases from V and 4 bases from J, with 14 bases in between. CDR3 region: CASRPIREPDTQYF. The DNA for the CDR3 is TGTGCCAGCAGACCCATACGGGAGCCAGATACGCAGTATTTT.

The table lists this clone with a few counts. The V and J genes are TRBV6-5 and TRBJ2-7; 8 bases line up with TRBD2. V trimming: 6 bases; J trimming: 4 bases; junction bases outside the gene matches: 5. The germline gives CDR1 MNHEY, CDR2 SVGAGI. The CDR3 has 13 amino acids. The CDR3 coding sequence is TGTGCCAGCAGAAGGGCGGGGGGATACGAGCAGTACTTC. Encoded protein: CASRRAGGYEQYF.

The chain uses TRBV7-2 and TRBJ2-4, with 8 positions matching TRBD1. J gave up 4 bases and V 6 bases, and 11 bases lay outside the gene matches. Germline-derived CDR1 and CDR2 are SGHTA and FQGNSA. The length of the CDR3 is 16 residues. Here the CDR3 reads CASSIGGGTGKNIQYF. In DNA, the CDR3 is TGTGCCAGCAGTATAGGGGGTGGGACAGGAAAAAACATTCAGTACTTC.

DNA for the CDR3: TGCAGCGCCGCCGACAGGGGGCTGTCCTACGAGCAGTACTTC. Translation: CSAADRGLSYEQYF. The chain recombines TRBV29-1 with TRBJ2-7; 10 bases map to TRBD1. The germline CDR1 and CDR2 sequences are SQVTM and ANQGSEA. The CDR3 is 14 amino acids. J lost 1 base, V lost 7 bases, and 7 bases had no gene match.

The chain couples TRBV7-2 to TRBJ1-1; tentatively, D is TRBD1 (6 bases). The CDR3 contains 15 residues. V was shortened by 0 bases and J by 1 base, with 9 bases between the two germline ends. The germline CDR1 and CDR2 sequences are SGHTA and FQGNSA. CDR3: CASSLARGRNTEAFF. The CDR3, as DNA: TGTGCCAGCAGCTTAGCGAGGGGGAGGAACACTGAAGCTTTCTTT.